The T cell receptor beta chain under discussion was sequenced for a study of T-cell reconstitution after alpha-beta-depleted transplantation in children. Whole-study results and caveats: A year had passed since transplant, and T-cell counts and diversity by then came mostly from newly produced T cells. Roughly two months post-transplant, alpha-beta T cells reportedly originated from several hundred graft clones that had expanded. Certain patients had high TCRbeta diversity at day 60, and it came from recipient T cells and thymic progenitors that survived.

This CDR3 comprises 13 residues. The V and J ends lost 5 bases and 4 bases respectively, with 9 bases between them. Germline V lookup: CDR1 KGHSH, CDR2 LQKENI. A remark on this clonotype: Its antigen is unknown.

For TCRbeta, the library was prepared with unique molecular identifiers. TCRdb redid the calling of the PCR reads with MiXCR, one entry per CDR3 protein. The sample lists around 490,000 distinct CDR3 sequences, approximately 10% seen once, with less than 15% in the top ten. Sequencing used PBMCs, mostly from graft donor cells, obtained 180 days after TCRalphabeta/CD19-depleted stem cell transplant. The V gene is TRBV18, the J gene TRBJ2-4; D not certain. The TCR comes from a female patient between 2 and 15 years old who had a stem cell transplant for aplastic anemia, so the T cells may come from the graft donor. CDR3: CASSGGRKNIQYF. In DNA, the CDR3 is TGTGCCAGCTCAGGCGGAAGAAAAAACATTCAGTACTTC.